This T cell receptor (beta chain) came from a study of T cells in Graves' hyperthyroidism and ophthalmopathy. Study results and caveats: In blood, most of the thyroid clonotypes expanded above 0.001 were also present.

On this clonotype itself: The antigen is undetermined.

Uncontrolled infections, other autoimmune diseases, pregnancy or lactation led to exclusion of patients. Amplification yielded TCR beta CDR3 regions, with RNA transcripts as the source. The HTBI primer set served for first-round RT-PCR of the TCR CDR3. TCRdb reanalysed the multiplex PCR reads using MiXCR and keeps one entry per CDR3 protein. The sample holds around 660,000 distinct CDR3 sequences, less than 45% seen once. This CDR3 region has 15 residues. Trimming pared 8 bases from V and 4 bases from J, leaving 20 bases between. Looked up from germline, CDR1 is ENHRY and CDR2 is SYGVKD. The sequencing sample was made of peripheral blood or thyroid tissue (not recorded which). The chain joins TRBV10-3 to TRBJ2-5; possibly TRBD1 for D (6 bases). The receptor was derived from an adult man with Graves' disease, either hyperthyroidism or ophthalmopathy (not recorded which). The CDR3 here is CAIRDPGDVGETQYF. CDR3 sequence (DNA): TGTGCCATCCGGGACCCAGGGGACGTCGGAGAGACCCAGTACTTC.